This T cell receptor beta chain was identified during a study of CD8+CD57+ T cells in acquired aplastic anemia (dated by TCRdb to between 2017 and 2018). For the wider study: DNA extracted from sorted CD4+ and CD8+ cells had a mean of approximately 3.4 ug, with a range of about 0.19 to 27.4 ug. A CD8+CD57+ expansion meant a frequency higher than the mean frequency seen in healthy subjects.

Profiling of TCR beta VDJ combinations and CDR3 sequences used genomic DNA as the template. TCR repertoire sequencing was run on an Illumina HiSeq 2000. In the source study's methods: Repertoires were assessed using TRBV/TRBJ rearrangement plots, CDR3 size and DJ length profiles, and Simpson's diversity index. Whichever DNA sequence was most abundant in the deep sequencing data was defined as the immunodominant clone. CDR3 amino acid sequences were screened for sharing across subjects and compared with published repertoires and the VDJdb database. TCRdb reanalyzed the raw reads on its own, using fastp at Q25 for trimming and MiXCR for clone calling, and kept in-frame beta chains. Merged by CDR3 protein, the rows form single entries marked with the most common genes and DNA. These V and J calls originate from TCRdb's pipeline instead of the authors' own analysis. This sample comprises roughly 80,000 distinct CDR3 sequences, around 70% of them detected only once. The ten largest account for roughly 80% of the sample.

The patients picked for sequencing were ones in whom flow cytometry had shown an expansion of CD8+CD57+ cells. All patients had severe acquired aplastic anemia diagnosed by International Study of Aplastic Anemia and Agranulocytosis and Camitta criteria. No therapy had been received by the patients at the time of blood sampling. In this study, sorted CD4+ and CD8+ T cells from the blood of healthy subjects and of severe aplastic anemia patients had their TCR repertoires deep-sequenced. In the USA, patient enrollment took place under clinicaltrials.gov protocols 00001620, 01623167, 00001397, 00071045, 00081523 and 00961064. Ficoll-Paque density gradient centrifugation was used to isolate peripheral blood mononuclear cells. Before DNA extraction, CD4+ and CD8+ T cells were sorted by FACS or by magnetic beads. The junction carries 14 bases between V and J, which are trimmed by 4 bases and 2 bases respectively. CDR1 and CDR2 were assigned from the germline V gene as SNHLY and FYNNEI. From the cysteine through the phenylalanine, the CDR3 covers 15 amino acids. Only the CDR3 portion is preserved as DNA: 45 bases, with reading frame beginning at the first base.

Worth noting for this clonotype: Its antigen target is currently unknown. No much larger clone exists at a distance of one base, and base qualities are not known.

General findings and caveats noted by the study authors: Roughly 30 CD8+ CDR3 sequences were shared between patients and controls but appeared highly expressed in patients and within their immunodominant clones. Between patients and healthy controls, no significant difference in CD8+ Simpson's diversity was found (P=0.060).

The TCR comes from a human donor with aplastic anemia. The rearrangement combines TRBV2 with TRBJ1-2; the D gene is not confidently resolved. The sequenced material came from sorted CD4+, CD8+, or CD8+CD57+ T cells (not recorded which) from PBMCs. In nucleotides, the sequence is TGTGCCAGCAGTGCCAAGTTGTTGACCAACTATGGCTACACCTTC. This yields the protein CASSAKLLTNYGYTF.